Presented here are 9 T cell receptor beta chains from one specimen sequenced in a study of T cell repertoires in urothelial bladder cancer. Generated by immunoSEQ multiplex PCR, the TCRdb table keeps only in-frame clones and is missing some. In the table there are some 14,000 clones, around two thirds of which are singletons. The sample was tumor-infiltrating cells from bladder cancer. Every receptor here comes from a human donor with urothelial carcinoma.

The chain joins TRBV7-3 to TRBJ2-2, with 11 bases lining up with TRBD2. This CDR3 has 19 amino acids. The trim removed 2 bases at V and 0 bases at J, leaving 8 bases unmatched. Germline loops: CDR1 SGHTA, CDR2 FQGTGA. CDR3 DNA sequence: TGTGCCAGCAGCTTATATGCGATAGCGGGGGGGTCGAACACCGGGGAGCTGTTTTTT. Protein: CASSLYAIAGGSNTGELFF.

The gene calls are TRBV7-9 and TRBJ2-3; perhaps TRBD1 as D (6 bases). V was trimmed by 1 base and J by 3 bases, leaving 8 bases between them. CDR3 size: 14 residues. Germline loops: CDR1 SEHNR, CDR2 FQNEAQ (reference sequence). CDR3 coding DNA: TGTGCCAGCAGCTTAGAAGGACAGACAGATACGCAGTATTTT. Amino acid sequence: CASSLEGQTDTQYF.

By proportion, this clone is medium-sized (0.01 to 0.1%). The chain has TRBV20-1 and TRBJ2-1; D is undetermined. The CDR3 length is 10 residues. Trimming pared 4 bases from V and 8 bases from J, leaving 6 bases between. The germline V gene has CDR1 DFQATT and CDR2 SNEGSKA (reference sequence). CDR3 region: CSATRDEQFF. DNA of the CDR3: TGCAGTGCTACTAGGGATGAGCAGTTCTTC.

V usage is TRBV27 and J usage is TRBJ1-4, with TRBD1 matching 12 bases. Germline V lookup: CDR1 MNHEY, CDR2 SMNVEV (reference sequence). Trimming took 5 bases from V and 4 from J; bases not matched to a gene: 8. The CDR3 runs 17 residues. CDR3 residues: CASSPRDRGHLNEKLFF. The CDR3 DNA reads TGTGCCAGCAGTCCCCGGGACAGGGGGCATCTTAATGAAAAACTGTTTTTT. Full variable domain (rest looked up from reference TRBV27 and TRBJ1-4): EAQVTQNPRYLITVTGKKLTVTCSQNMNHEYMSWYRQDPGLGLRQIYYSMNVEVTDKGDVPEGYKVSRKEKRNFPLILESPSPNQTSLYFCASSPRDRGHLNEKLFFGSGTQLSVL.

This clone has only one observation. The chain carries TRBV25-1 and TRBJ1-1, with a weak D call TRBD1 (6 bases). The CDR3 spans 15 residues. Between the trimmed V and J ends, which lost 1 base and 5 bases, there was a span of 14 bases. Germline loops: CDR1 MGHDK, CDR2 SYGVNS. The CDR3 is CASSESTGGVTEAFF. DNA for the CDR3: TGTGCCAGCAGTGAATCGACGGGGGGCGTAACTGAAGCTTTCTTT.

V and J are TRBV28 and TRBJ1-1, with D perhaps matching TRBD1 (5 bases). The CDR3 spans 15 residues. V shed 4 bases and J shed 1 base, with 13 bases lying between them. Germline V CDR1 and CDR2: MDHEN, SYDVKM. The CDR3 sequence: CASSSSGTANTEAFF. Here the CDR3 DNA reads TGTGCCAGCAGTTCCTCCGGGACGGCGAACACTGAAGCTTTCTTT.

As for this clone: The sample carries other DNA sequences with the same CDR3. This chain joins TRBV5-1 and TRBJ2-4; TRBD1 aligns across 7 bases. V trimming: 2 bases; J trimming: 5 bases; junction bases outside the gene matches: 1. The CDR3 runs 13 residues. Germline-derived CDR1 and CDR2 are SGHRS and YFSETQ. The CDR3 protein is CASSLGGENIQYF. The CDR3 DNA is TGCGCCAGCAGCTTAGGGGGCGAAAACATTCAGTACTTC.

The V gene is TRBV7-6, the J gene TRBJ1-3, with D unresolved. The germline V gene has CDR1 SGHVS and CDR2 FNYEAQ. The CDR3 is 17 residues long. V was clipped by 2 bases and J by 2 bases, with 16 bases between them. CDR3: CASSLLPRGITGNTIYF. The CDR3 DNA reads as TGTGCCAGCAGCTTATTGCCCCGGGGAATAACTGGAAACACCATATATTTT.

The gene calls are TRBV9 and TRBJ2-3; either TRBD1 or TRBD2 may fit D (7 bases each). CDR1 SGDLS and CDR2 YYNGEE come from the germline V gene. This CDR3 comprises 16 residues. V shed 4 bases and J shed 1 base, with 16 bases lying between them. Here the CDR3 DNA reads TGTGCCAGCAGCCGGGACAGTCGGGGGGGCACAGATACGCAGTATTTT. Translated, it gives CASSRDSRGGTDTQYF.